A single sample is the source of the 29 T cell receptor beta chains below, sequenced in a study of blood T cell repertoires in COVID-19. Data came from immunoSEQ multiplex PCR; TCRdb stores just in-frame clones and leaves some out. The repertoire consists of approximately 300,000 clones, with roughly nine tenths occurring once and the leading ten covering approximately 6.5%. The specimen sequenced was peripheral blood. The receptors were sampled from a young man who had recovered from COVID-19.

This clone was seen a few times. The chain carries TRBV28 and TRBJ2-1, with TRBD2 identical over 7 bases. The CDR3 extends over 16 amino acids. After removal of 4 bases from V and 5 bases from J, the junction contained 11 bases not matched to a gene. CDR1 and CDR2 (germline): MDHEN, SYDVKM. The chain's CDR3 is CASSSWEGLFNNEQFF. DNA for the CDR3: TGTGCCAGCAGTTCCTGGGAGGGTCTTTTCAACAATGAGCAGTTCTTC.

V usage is TRBV5-6 and J usage is TRBJ1-1; possible D gene TRBD1, 6 bases. The CDR3 runs to 13 residues. Germline CDR1 reads SGHDT; CDR2 reads YYEEEE. V gave up 3 bases and J gave up 11 bases, with 17 bases separating them. CDR3: CASSSLVGANAFF. The CDR3, as DNA: TGTGCCAGCAGCTCGCTGGTGGGGGCAAATGCTTTCTTT.

This chain uses TRBV27 with TRBJ2-5; 7 positions agree with TRBD1. The CDR3 loop spans 14 amino acids. Per germline, CDR1 MNHEY and CDR2 SMNVEV (reference sequence). J gave up 5 bases and V 2 bases, and 5 bases lay outside the gene matches. DNA for the CDR3: TGTGCCAGCAGTTTAGTCAGGGGGTCGGAGACCCAGTACTTC. Protein sequence: CASSLVRGSETQYF.

The chain uses TRBV6-5 and TRBJ2-3; tentatively, D is TRBD2 (5 bases). There are 13 residues in the CDR3. With 10 bases removed from V and 2 bases from J, the gap between germline ends came to 13 bases. Germline values: CDR1 MNHEY, CDR2 SVGAGI. Here the CDR3 reads CATRTPVTDTQYF. In DNA form, the CDR3 reads TGTGCCACCCGGACTCCCGTCACAGATACGCAGTATTTT.

This clone showed up just once. V and J are TRBV18 and TRBJ1-6; D is unclear. Germline V gene sequence: CDR1 KGHSH, CDR2 LQKENI. Trimming cost V 2 bases and J 13 bases, with 15 bases left between them. The CDR3 extends over 14 amino acids. As DNA, the CDR3 is TGTGCCAGCTCACCAAGTGGACGACTATTCCCCCTCCACTTT. As protein: CASSPSGRLFPLHF. The entire variable domain, with the rest obtained from reference TRBV18 and TRBJ1-6, is as follows: NAGVMQNPRHLVRRRGQEARLRCSPMKGHSHVYWYRQLPEEGLKFMVYLQKENIIDESGMPKERFSAEFPKEGPSILRIQQVVRGDSAAYFCASSPSGRLFPLHFGNGTRLTVT.

A single count supports this clone. The chain has TRBV6-2 or TRBV6-3 and TRBJ2-7, with 10 bases aligning to TRBD1. Germline CDR1 and CDR2: MNHEY and SVGEGT. V dropped 4 bases and J dropped 2; count of bases not matched to a gene: 8. The CDR3 runs 16 residues. The chain's CDR3 is CASSSRPGQGTYEQYF. Here the CDR3 DNA reads TGTGCCAGCAGTTCACGGCCGGGACAGGGGACCTACGAGCAGTACTTC.

The CDR3 spells CASSHLSGNSYEQYF. CDR3 DNA: TGTGCCAGCAGTCATCTTTCAGGTAACTCCTACGAGCAGTACTTC. This rearrangement joins TRBV27 to TRBJ2-7; D not certain. Germline V lookup: CDR1 MNHEY, CDR2 SMNVEV (reference sequence). V lost 5 bases to trimming and J lost 0 bases, with 14 bases between them. The CDR3 has 15 amino acids.

V gene TRBV19 combines with J gene TRBJ2-1; TRBD2 might be the D (6 bases). Trimming took 7 bases from V and 1 from J, leaving 14 bases between them. The CDR3 runs 15 residues. Germline values: CDR1 LNHDA, CDR2 SQIVND (reference sequence). The DNA of the CDR3 is TGTGCCAGTATTAATACCGGGACTTCCTACAATGAGCAGTTCTTC. This translates into CASINTGTSYNEQFF.

This chain connects TRBV14 to TRBJ2-1; TRBD2 is a possible D gene (5 bases). CDR1 and CDR2 (germline): SGHDN, FVKESK. Trimming shortened V by 0 bases and J by 6 bases, and 9 bases separated the two germline ends. The CDR3 is 14 amino acids. Here the CDR3 DNA reads TGTGCCAGCAGCCAAGATCTAGCTGGCAATGAGCAGTTCTTC. Protein sequence: CASSQDLAGNEQFF. Full variable domain (rest looked up from reference TRBV14 and TRBJ2-1): EAGVTQFPSHSVIEKGQTVTLRCDPISGHDNLYWYRRVMGKEIKFLLHFVKESKQDESGMPNNRFLAERTGGTYSTLKVQPAELEDSGVYFCASSQDLAGNEQFFGPGTRLTVL.

This clone was observed a single time. V and J are TRBV6-6 and TRBJ2-2; D perhaps matches TRBD2 (6 bases). CDR1 MNHNY and CDR2 SVGAGI come from the germline V gene (reference sequence). The CDR3 has 13 residues. Trimming took off 10 bases at V and 5 bases at J, with 14 bases between the two ends. The CDR3 protein is CATGTPGTGELFF. The CDR3 DNA reads TGTGCCACCGGGACTCCGGGGACCGGGGAGCTGTTTTTT.

The V call is TRBV6-1, the J call TRBJ1-1, with TRBD1 identical over 9 bases. The CDR3 sequence is 16 residues long. V gave up 3 bases and J gave up 4 bases; unmatched junction bases: 9. The germline CDR1 and CDR2 sequences are MNHNS and SASEGT. The CDR3 spells CASSEGGTGTGTEAFF. Here the CDR3 DNA reads TGTGCCAGCAGTGAGGGGGGGACAGGGACGGGCACTGAAGCTTTCTTT.

This clone was detected once. The chain combines TRBV6-5 with TRBJ2-7, with D possibly matching TRBD1 (5 bases). This CDR3 is 13 amino acids long. Trimming shortened V by 5 bases and J by 0 bases, and 8 bases separated the two germline ends. The germline V gene encodes CDR1 MNHEY and CDR2 SVGAGI. The CDR3 region has the DNA TGTGCCAGCAGTCCGGACAACTCCTACGAGCAGTACTTC. Amino acid sequence: CASSPDNSYEQYF.

The V gene is TRBV6-5, the J gene TRBJ1-4; D is ambiguous. Trimming took off 4 bases at V and 1 base at J, with 7 bases between the two ends. CDR1 and CDR2 (germline): MNHEY, SVGAGI. CDR3 length: 14 residues. CDR3 sequence: CASSSTVTNEKLFF. As DNA, the CDR3 is TGTGCCAGCAGTTCTACAGTAACTAATGAAAAACTGTTTTTT.

This clone has a handful of counts. CDR3 loop: CASSQRLVNPESSGNTIYF. For the CDR3, the DNA is TGTGCCAGCAGCCAACGCTTGGTCAACCCGGAGAGCTCTGGAAACACCATATATTTT. The gene calls are TRBV3-1 (or the pseudogene TRBV3-2) and TRBJ1-3; D call uncertain. Germline V gives CDR1 LGHDT, CDR2 YNNKEL (reference sequence). The CDR3 extends over 19 amino acids. V shed 2 bases and J shed 0 bases, with 20 bases lying between them.

This chain joins TRBV12-3 or TRBV12-4 and TRBJ1-1; D not resolved. The CDR3 length is 13 residues. V was pared by 3 bases and J by 5 bases, with 10 bases between. CDR3 amino acids: CASSLSGRTEAFF. In DNA form, the CDR3 reads TGTGCCAGCAGTTTGTCCGGGAGAACTGAAGCTTTCTTT.

This clone turned up a few times. The genes are TRBV15 and TRBJ1-5; TRBD1 matches 9 bases. Germline values: CDR1 LNHNV, CDR2 YYDKDF (reference sequence). The length of the CDR3 is 16 residues. J gave up 5 bases and V 0 bases, and 5 bases lay outside the gene matches. This CDR3 is CATSRDLGQGHQPQHF. In nucleotides, the CDR3 is TGTGCCACCAGCAGAGATTTAGGACAGGGGCATCAGCCCCAGCATTTT.

The V and J genes are TRBV2 and TRBJ2-2; TRBD1 is a possible D gene (6 bases). V lost 6 bases, J lost 2 bases, and 10 bases lay in between. This CDR3 spans 14 amino acids. Germline-derived CDR1 and CDR2 are SNHLY and FYNNEI. CDR3: CASRYRDNTGELFF. The DNA for the CDR3 is TGTGCCAGCAGATACAGGGATAACACCGGGGAGCTGTTTTTT.

The rearrangement links TRBV5-4 to TRBJ2-2, with 11 bases matching TRBD1. This CDR3 has 15 amino acids. The V segment lost 3 bases and the J segment 6 bases; nucleotides outside the gene matches: 4. Germline V CDR1 and CDR2: SGHNT, YYREEE (reference sequence). The CDR3 spells CASSSPGQGAGELFF. The CDR3 DNA reads TGTGCCAGCAGCTCGCCGGGACAGGGGGCCGGGGAGCTGTTTTTT.

The chain links TRBV30 to TRBJ2-1; D unresolved. Germline V gene data show CDR1 as GTSNPN and CDR2 as SVGIG (reference sequence). With 3 bases removed from V and 5 bases from J, the gap between germline ends came to 5 bases. CDR3 length: 11 amino acids. The CDR3 here is CAWRSNNEQFF. The CDR3 nucleotides read TGTGCCTGGAGGAGTAACAATGAGCAGTTCTTC.

The chain links TRBV7-2 to TRBJ1-5; possibly TRBD1 for D (5 bases). The CDR3 is 15 amino acids. The V gene's germline CDR1 is SGHTA and CDR2 FQGNSA. V lost 1 base and J 7 bases, leaving 14 bases between the germline ends. This chain's CDR3 is CASSLEGTGGQPQHF. In DNA form, the CDR3 reads TGTGCCAGCAGCTTAGAAGGGACCGGGGGGCAGCCCCAGCATTTT.

The CDR3 protein is CASSLDRSQYEQYF. Written as DNA, the CDR3 is TGTGCCAGCAGCCTGGACAGGAGCCAATACGAGCAGTACTTC. The genes are TRBV2 and TRBJ2-7; 7 nucleotides line up with TRBD1. The ends lost 6 bases at V and 4 bases at J; junction bases unmatched: 9. This CDR3 spans 14 amino acids. CDR1 SNHLY and CDR2 FYNNEI come from the germline V gene. The complete variable domain, with remaining parts taken from reference TRBV2 and TRBJ2-7, reads EPEVTQTPSHQVTQMGQEVILRCVPISNHLYFYWYRQILGQKVEFLVSFYNNEISEKSEIFDDQFSVERPDGSNFTLKIRSTKLEDSAMYFCASSLDRSQYEQYFGPGTRLTVT.

The rearrangement uses TRBV7-9 and TRBJ2-5, with 7 bases that match TRBD1. V shed 4 bases, J shed 2 bases, and the junction held 7 bases outside the gene matches. From germline, CDR1 is SEHNR and CDR2 FQNEAQ (reference sequence). The length of the CDR3 is 15 residues. Here the CDR3 reads CASSSVKGAQETQYF. CDR3 sequence (DNA): TGTGCCAGCAGCTCAGTAAAGGGGGCGCAAGAGACCCAGTACTTC.

In DNA form, the CDR3 reads TGTGCCAGCAGTTTTATTTCTGCCGGGATAAACTATGGCTACACCTTC. Its protein is CASSFISAGINYGYTF. This sequence joins TRBV27 and TRBJ1-2; unclear D gene. This CDR3 spans 16 amino acids. Germline CDR1 and CDR2: MNHEY and SMNVEV (reference sequence). V dropped 3 bases and J dropped 2 bases, with 16 bases sitting between them.

This clone was observed once. V usage is TRBV12-3 or TRBV12-4 and J usage is TRBJ2-2, with D perhaps matching TRBD2 (6 bases). The length of the CDR3 is 13 residues. The V end was cut by 7 bases, the J end by 7 bases, with 13 bases between. The CDR3 loop reads CASNDVGGGELFF. DNA for the CDR3: TGTGCCAGCAATGACGTGGGGGGCGGGGAGCTGTTTTTT.

The genes are TRBV6-6 and TRBJ1-1; 8 bases are shared with TRBD1. The CDR3 is made up of 16 amino acids. The germline gives CDR1 MNHNY, CDR2 SVGAGI (reference sequence). Unmatched junction bases numbered 8, after V lost 1 base and J lost 4 bases. CDR3 in amino acids: CASSYYSNRGGTEAFF. CDR3 nucleotide sequence: TGTGCCAGCAGTTACTATTCAAACAGGGGGGGCACTGAAGCTTTCTTT.

This sequence joins TRBV24-1 and TRBJ2-2; 7 bases are a match to TRBD1. CDR1 and CDR2 (germline): KGHDR, SFDVKD. After removal of 2 bases from V and 7 bases from J, the junction contained 6 bases not matched to a gene. CDR3 length: 15 residues. CDR3 bases: TGTGCCACCAGTGATTCGACAGGGAAGAACGGGGAGCTGTTTTTT. It specifies CATSDSTGKNGELFF.

This chain joins TRBV6-5 and TRBJ2-7; D might be TRBD1 (5 bases). Germline values: CDR1 MNHEY, CDR2 SVGAGI. This CDR3 comprises 12 residues. V dropped 6 bases and J dropped 12 bases, with 18 bases sitting between them. CDR3 DNA: TGTGCCAGCAGCCGAAGGGGCAGACAGCTGTACTTC. Translating it yields CASSRRGRQLYF.

This chain connects TRBV7-9 to TRBJ2-3; D ambiguous. Germline CDR1 SEHNR, CDR2 FQNEAQ (reference sequence). The CDR3 extends over 16 amino acids. Trimming pared 4 bases from V and 0 bases from J, leaving 14 bases between. Written as DNA, the CDR3 is TGTGCCAGCAGCTCCCCTCTCGGGTGGAGCACAGATACGCAGTATTTT. The encoded protein is CASSSPLGWSTDTQYF.

This clone showed up just once. This chain uses TRBV5-1 with TRBJ2-5; TRBD2 matches at 12 bases. CDR3 length equals 16 residues. Germline CDR1 is SGHRS and CDR2 is YFSETQ. V lost 4 bases, J lost 5 bases, and 9 bases stayed unmatched. This CDR3 is CASSLSTSGRGETQYF. Here the CDR3 DNA reads TGCGCCAGCAGCCTATCGACTAGCGGGAGAGGGGAGACCCAGTACTTC.